This T cell receptor (beta chain) was retrieved from a study of vaccination and CD4 T cells after COVID-19. The treatment denotes: roughly ten-day PBMC culture with coronavirus spike peptide pools or control peptides (ViraFEST assay). The CDR3 totals 13 residues. V was trimmed by 1 base and J by 1 base, leaving 5 bases between them. Germline loops: CDR1 SGHRS, CDR2 YFSETQ. Sequenced with the Oncomine TCR Beta short-read assay was DNA taken from cultured CD4+ T cells. One entry per CDR3 protein, called by TCRdb with MiXCR from the PCR reads. This sample has some 22,000 distinct CDR3 sequences; around 68% occur once, and the top ten carry more than 20%. The table lists this clonotype with a few counts. Antigen: not known.

The genes are TRBV5-1 and TRBJ1-1; D call uncertain. The receptor was derived from a human donor who received a COVID-19 vaccine. Sequencing used CD4+ T cells from blood, cultured in vitro, obtained before SARS-CoV-2 vaccination. The CDR3 nucleotides are TGCGCCAGCAGCTTGAGAGGGAACACTGAAGCTTTCTTT. This gives the protein CASSLRGNTEAFF.